These T cell receptor beta chains were read from a single sample in a study of T-cell memory formation after mild COVID-19. One entry per CDR3 protein, called by TCRdb with MiXCR from the 5' RACE reads. Here the sample spans just under 150,000 distinct CDR3 sequences, approximately 6% being singletons. Material for sequencing was PBMCs or a T cell subset sorted from them (not recorded which). The receptors derive from an adult woman who had mild COVID-19 (a few samples of this study predate the infection). Cell type and time point are not known. Both conserved end residues are part of each CDR3. D genes are given only for firm matches. Size is stated for part of the rows, as once, few or many counts, or as a class when the clone is expanded.

TRBJ2-5 TRBV25-1 many NA TGTGCCAGCAGTGAATATCACCAAGAGACCCAGTACTTC CASSEYHQETQYF
TRBJ2-2 TRBV6-6 NA TRBD2 TGTGCCAGCAGTTCAACGGGACTAGAGGCGAACACCGGGGAGCTGTTTTTT CASSSTGLEANTGELFF
TRBJ2-1 TRBV27 NA TRBD2 TGTGCCAGCGCCGGCCTTGCGCGTTGGGGGGGCAATGAGCAGTTCTTC CASAGLARWGGNEQFF
TRBJ2-7 TRBV19 NA NA TGTGCCAGTAGTTTCCCGACGTTCGGCGAGCAGTACTTC CASSFPTFGEQYF
TRBJ2-7 TRBV4-2 NA TRBD2 TGTGCCAGCAGCCAAGGCGGGGGGAACGACGAGCAGTACTTC CASSQGGGNDEQYF
TRBJ2-1 TRBV5-1 many NA TGCGCCAGCAGCCCCGGGGGAATCGGGCCCAGCTCCTACAATGAGCAGTTCTTC CASSPGGIGPSSYNEQFF
TRBJ1-4 TRBV20-1 NA NA TGCAGTGCTAGAGTTGGGGCGGCAATTAATGAAAAACTGTTTTTT CSARVGAAINEKLFF
TRBJ2-3 TRBV5-5 many TRBD2 TGTGCCAGCAGCGTTACCGGGACTAGCCGCACAGATACGCAGTATTTT CASSVTGTSRTDTQYF
TRBJ2-3 TRBV5-5 few NA TGTGCCAGCAGATTCGGGCCTCAGCCCACAGATACGCAGTATTTT CASRFGPQPTDTQYF
TRBJ2-7 TRBV7-2 many NA TGTGCCAGCAGCTCGGGACCCCACTACGAGCAGTACTTC CASSSGPHYEQYF
TRBJ1-4 TRBV7-9 few TRBD1 TGTGCCAGCAGCTATCCCTCGGGACAGGGGAGAGAAAAACTGTTTTTT CASSYPSGQGREKLFF
TRBJ2-7 TRBV6-6 NA TRBD1 TGTGCCAGCAGTTACGGGCAGGGGGTCCGCGAGCAGTACTTC CASSYGQGVREQYF
TRBJ2-1 TRBV5-1 NA TRBD2 TGCGCCAGCAGCTTTAGCGGGGTCTCCTACAATGAGCAGTTCTTC CASSFSGVSYNEQFF
TRBJ1-2 TRBV2 many NA TGTGCCAGCAGTTTTTTACAGGGTACGGAGGGCTACACCTTC CASSFLQGTEGYTF
TRBJ1-5 TRBV12-3/TRBV12-4 few NA TGTGCCAGCAGTTTTGGGGGATGGGATCAGCCCCAGCATTTT CASSFGGWDQPQHF
TRBJ1-5 TRBV2 NA TRBD1 TGTGCCAGCAGAGACAGGGATAGCAATCAGCCCCAGCATTTT CASRDRDSNQPQHF
TRBJ2-7 TRBV12-3/TRBV12-4 few TRBD2 TGTGCCAGCAAGCCCGCGGGCGGGAGCTCCTACGAGCAGTACTTC CASKPAGGSSYEQYF